A single sample gave rise to the 19 T cell receptor beta chains below, sequenced in a study of CD8 T cells in ankylosing spondylitis. TCRdb re-called the 5' RACE reads through MiXCR, storing one row per CDR3 protein. Among around 250,000 distinct CDR3 sequences, roughly 32% were seen once, and the ten largest hold 3.5% to 4.5%. The sample comprised blood, either unsorted or a sorted T cell fraction (not recorded which). Receptor source: a male donor with ankylosing spondylitis or in good health (not recorded which).

This sequence joins TRBV7-8 and TRBJ2-5; 7 bases map to TRBD2. CDR1 and CDR2 (germline): SGHVS, FQNEAQ. This CDR3 is 13 amino acids long. The V gene end was trimmed by 6 bases and the J gene end by 1 base; junction bases not matched to a gene: 2. This CDR3 is CASRAGSQETQYF. CDR3 in DNA: TGTGCCAGCAGAGCGGGGTCCCAAGAGACCCAGTACTTC.

The chain couples TRBV20-1 to TRBJ2-1; weak D call: TRBD1 (6 bases). Deletions cut 6 bases from V and 1 base from J, with 19 bases between. Germline CDR1 and CDR2: DFQATT and SNEGSKA (reference sequence). There are 16 residues in the CDR3. As DNA, the CDR3 is TGCAGTGCCCTCCCATGGACAGTAGGATCCTACAATGAGCAGTTCTTC. This codes for CSALPWTVGSYNEQFF.

This chain joins TRBV4-1 and TRBJ1-4; D unresolved. This CDR3 region has 12 residues. The germline V gene has CDR1 MGHRA and CDR2 YSYEKL. V was shortened by 1 base and J by 13 bases, with 10 bases between the two germline ends. The CDR3 loop reads CASSQGPWRLFF. The CDR3 DNA sequence: TGCGCCAGCAGCCAAGGTCCGTGGAGACTGTTTTTT.

V is TRBV7-2 and J is TRBJ2-7, with 7 bases identical to TRBD2. The CDR3 is made up of 13 amino acids. Losses at the gene ends were 6 bases for V and 7 bases for J; bases not matched to a gene: 9. Germline V gene sequence: CDR1 SGHTA, CDR2 FQGNSA. This chain's CDR3 is CASSFKRGGEQYF. The DNA for the CDR3 is TGTGCCAGCAGTTTTAAGCGGGGCGGGGAGCAGTACTTC.

The chain is built from TRBV4-2 and TRBJ2-3; a possible D gene is TRBD2 (7 bases). Germline CDR1 LGHNA, CDR2 YNFKEQ. The V end was cut by 0 bases, the J end by 1 base, with 11 bases between. The CDR3 totals 16 residues. This CDR3 is CASSQEEGGGTDTQYF. CDR3 sequence (DNA): TGTGCCAGCAGCCAAGAAGAGGGGGGGGGCACAGATACGCAGTATTTT.

The V gene is TRBV5-1, the J gene TRBJ2-7; D might be TRBD2 (5 bases). Germline V lookup: CDR1 SGHRS, CDR2 YFSETQ. The V and J ends lost 4 bases and 4 bases respectively, with 12 bases between them. The CDR3 consists of 13 residues. CDR3 in DNA: TGCGCCAGCAGCCTCCTGGGAGAGTACGAGCAGTACTTC. Translation: CASSLLGEYEQYF. Complete variable domain (other parts from reference TRBV5-1 and TRBJ2-7): KAGVTQTPRYLIKTRGQQVTLSCSPISGHRSVSWYQQTPGQGLQFLFEYFSETQRNKGNFPGRFSGRQFSNSRSEMNVSTLELGDSALYLCASSLLGEYEQYFGPGTRLTVT.

The V gene is TRBV5-6, the J gene TRBJ2-3; possibly TRBD2 for D (5 bases). The CDR3 consists of 15 residues. V lost 1 base, J lost 2 bases, and 11 bases lay in between. Germline values: CDR1 SGHDT, CDR2 YYEEEE. The CDR3 DNA reads TGTGCCAGCAGCTTGTGGCTAGCCAACACAGATACGCAGTATTTT. Translating gives CASSLWLANTDTQYF.

Ten or more counts support this clonotype. V is TRBV6-4 and J is TRBJ2-3; the match to TRBD2 covers 11 bases. The junction had 2 bases not matched to a gene; V was cut back by 5 bases and J by 1 base. The CDR3 covers 15 residues. Germline lookup yields CDR1 MRHNA and CDR2 SNTAGT. In DNA form, the CDR3 reads TGTGCCAGCAGTCAGACTAGCGGGGGCACAGATACGCAGTATTTT. Amino acids: CASSQTSGGTDTQYF.

The chain joins TRBV9 to TRBJ2-3; 11 nucleotides align to TRBD2. The V segment lost 0 bases and the J segment 6 bases; nucleotides outside the gene matches: 3. CDR3 length: 15 amino acids. Germline assignment: CDR1 SGDLS and CDR2 YYNGEE. The CDR3 loop is CASSVVTSGADTQYF. CDR3 bases: TGTGCCAGCAGCGTAGTGACTAGCGGGGCCGATACGCAGTATTTT.

This rearrangement joins TRBV5-1 to TRBJ1-2; 8 bases fit TRBD1. Germline V gene sequence: CDR1 SGHRS, CDR2 YFSETQ. The CDR3 runs to 14 residues. Trimming cost V 6 bases and J 0 bases; bases outside gene matches: 4. The CDR3 is CASTMGQANYGYTF. CDR3 DNA sequence: TGCGCCAGCACCATGGGACAGGCTAACTATGGCTACACCTTC.

Only a few counts were recorded for this clonotype. The rearrangement links TRBV6-5 to TRBJ1-4; no firm D call. V lost 0 bases, J lost 7 bases, and 21 bases lay in between. Germline CDR1 is MNHEY and CDR2 is SVGAGI. The CDR3 contains 18 residues. The CDR3 DNA reads as TGTGCCAGCAGTTACTCGGCGCCCTACACGTCTTTGGGTGAAAAACTGTTTTTT. Amino acids: CASSYSAPYTSLGEKLFF.

There are a few counts of this clonotype. The rearrangement uses TRBV12-3 or TRBV12-4 and TRBJ2-2; D is unresolved. The CDR3 has 14 amino acids. V was trimmed by 2 bases and J by 5 bases, leaving 9 bases between them. CDR3 coding DNA: TGTGCCAGCAGTTTATACAGAGGTACCGGGGAGCTGTTTTTT. This codes for CASSLYRGTGELFF.

The chain employs TRBV20-1 and TRBJ2-1; perhaps TRBD2 as D (6 bases). CDR1 DFQATT and CDR2 SNEGSKA come from the germline V gene (reference sequence). The CDR3 is made up of 16 amino acids. With 1 base removed from V and 0 bases from J, the gap between germline ends came to 13 bases. This CDR3 is CSARALAGYSYNEQFF. The CDR3 DNA reads TGCAGTGCTAGAGCTTTGGCGGGGTACTCCTACAATGAGCAGTTCTTC.

This chain connects TRBV6-5 to TRBJ2-1; 8 bases agree with TRBD2. J lost 5 bases, V lost 5 bases, and 8 bases had no gene match. This CDR3 contains 15 residues. Germline V CDR1 and CDR2: MNHEY, SVGAGI. CDR3 sequence (DNA): TGTGCCAGCAGTCTACTAGCGGCCACCAACAATGAGCAGTTCTTC. It yields the protein CASSLLAATNNEQFF.

V and J are TRBV7-6 and TRBJ2-3; a possible D gene is TRBD1 (7 bases). The CDR3 contains 17 residues. V lost 3 bases and J lost 0, with 16 bases in between. Germline loops: CDR1 SGHVS, CDR2 FNYEAQ. The DNA for the CDR3 is TGTGCCAGCAGCTTGCCAGGAGGGGACAGAAGCACAGATACGCAGTATTTT. Residues: CASSLPGGDRSTDTQYF.

This clonotype was observed a handful of times. J is TRBJ2-7 and V is TRBV12-3 or TRBV12-4, with 8 bases fitting TRBD1. The CDR3 is 12 residues long. V dropped 8 bases and J dropped 6; count of bases not matched to a gene: 6. The CDR3 coding sequence is TGTGCCAGCTTGGACAGGGCGGGCGAGCAGTACTTC. This codes for CASLDRAGEQYF.

The chain links TRBV7-8 to TRBJ1-1; D uncertain. Trimming took 0 bases from V and 1 from J, leaving 3 bases between them. The length of the CDR3 is 13 residues. Per germline, CDR1 SGHVS and CDR2 FQNEAQ. CDR3 sequence reads: CASSLARNTEAFF. For the CDR3, the DNA is TGTGCCAGCAGCTTAGCGAGGAACACTGAAGCTTTCTTT.

This rearrangement joins TRBV18 to TRBJ2-2; 7 bases are a match to TRBD1. V was clipped by 4 bases and J by 4 bases; unmatched bases: 12. The CDR3 runs to 17 residues. CDR1 and CDR2 (germline): KGHSH, LQKENI. The CDR3 coding sequence is TGTGCCAGCTCACTACTATCGTCCCGGGACAGCACCGGGGAGCTGTTTTTT. Protein: CASSLLSSRDSTGELFF.

The chain recombines TRBV5-1 with TRBJ1-1; D is ambiguous. The germline gives CDR1 SGHRS, CDR2 YFSETQ. The V end lost 2 bases, the J end lost 4 bases, and 12 bases lay between the germline ends. The CDR3 totals 14 residues. CDR3 DNA sequence: TGCGCCAGCAGCTTTATTGGGCTGAGCACTGAAGCTTTCTTT. Translating gives CASSFIGLSTEAFF.